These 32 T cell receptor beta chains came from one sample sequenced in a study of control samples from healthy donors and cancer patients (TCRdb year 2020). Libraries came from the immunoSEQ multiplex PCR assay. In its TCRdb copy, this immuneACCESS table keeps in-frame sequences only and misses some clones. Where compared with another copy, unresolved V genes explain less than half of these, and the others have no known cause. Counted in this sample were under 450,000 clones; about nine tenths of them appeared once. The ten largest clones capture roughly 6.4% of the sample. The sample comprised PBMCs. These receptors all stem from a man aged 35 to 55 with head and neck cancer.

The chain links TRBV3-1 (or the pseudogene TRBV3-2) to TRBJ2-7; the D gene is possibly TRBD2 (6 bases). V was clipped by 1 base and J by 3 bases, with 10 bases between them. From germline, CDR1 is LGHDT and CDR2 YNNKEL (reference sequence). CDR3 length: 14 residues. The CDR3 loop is CASSQVGGVYEQYF. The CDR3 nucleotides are TGTGCCAGCAGCCAAGTGGGAGGCGTCTACGAGCAGTACTTC.

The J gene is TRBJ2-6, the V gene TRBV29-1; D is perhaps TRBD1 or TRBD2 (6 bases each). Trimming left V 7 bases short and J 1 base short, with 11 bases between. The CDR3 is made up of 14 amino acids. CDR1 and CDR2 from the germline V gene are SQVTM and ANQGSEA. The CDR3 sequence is CSAGAVSGANVLTF. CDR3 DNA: TGCAGCGCGGGGGCCGTATCTGGGGCCAACGTCCTGACTTTC. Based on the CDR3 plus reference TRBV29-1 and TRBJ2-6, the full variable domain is SAVISQKPSRDICQRGTSLTIQCQVDSQVTMMFWYRQQPGQSLTLIATANQGSEATYESGFVIDKFPISRPNLTFSTLTVSNMSPEDSSIYLCSAGAVSGANVLTFGAGSRLTVL.

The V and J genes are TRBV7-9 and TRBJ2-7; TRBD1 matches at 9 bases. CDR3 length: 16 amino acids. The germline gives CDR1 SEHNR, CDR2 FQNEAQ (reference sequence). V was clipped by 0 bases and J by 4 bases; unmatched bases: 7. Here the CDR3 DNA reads TGTGCCAGCAGCTTAGCTTCCGGACAGGGGAGTTACGAGCAGTACTTC. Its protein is CASSLASGQGSYEQYF.

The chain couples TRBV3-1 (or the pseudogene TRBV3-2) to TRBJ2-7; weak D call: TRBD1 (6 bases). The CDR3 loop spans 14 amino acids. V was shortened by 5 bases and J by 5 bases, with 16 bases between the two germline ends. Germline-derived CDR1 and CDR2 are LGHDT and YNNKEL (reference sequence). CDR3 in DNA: TGTGCCAGCAGCGGACAACAGGGATCCAACGAGCAGTACTTC. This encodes CASSGQQGSNEQYF.

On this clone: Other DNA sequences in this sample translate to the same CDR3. The CDR3 reads CASSLGAYNEQFF. In DNA, the CDR3 is TGTGCCAGCAGCTTAGGAGCCTACAATGAGCAGTTCTTC. The chain links TRBV11-3 to TRBJ2-1; D gene ambiguous. The CDR3 covers 13 residues. Germline CDR1 reads SGHNT; CDR2 reads YENEEA. The V gene lost 1 base and the J gene lost 2 bases, with 3 bases spanning the gap.

CDR3 amino acids: CASSHKSRGSNTEAFF. DNA for the CDR3: TGTGCCAGCAGCCATAAGAGCAGGGGATCGAACACTGAAGCTTTCTTT. J is TRBJ1-1 and V is TRBV7-6, with TRBD1 as a possible D gene (6 bases). This CDR3 is built from 16 residues. Germline lookup yields CDR1 SGHVS and CDR2 FNYEAQ. The V and J ends lost 5 bases and 1 base respectively, with 17 bases between them.

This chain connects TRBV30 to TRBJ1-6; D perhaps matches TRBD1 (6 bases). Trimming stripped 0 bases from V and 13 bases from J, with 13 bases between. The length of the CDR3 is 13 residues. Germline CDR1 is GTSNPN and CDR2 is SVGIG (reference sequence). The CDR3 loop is CAWSVTGTGPLHF. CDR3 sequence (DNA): TGTGCCTGGAGTGTAACAGGTACAGGGCCCCTCCACTTT. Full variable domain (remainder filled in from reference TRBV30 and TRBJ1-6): SQTIHQWPATLVQPVGSPLSLECTVEGTSNPNLYWYRQAAGRGLQLLFYSVGIGQISSEVPQNLSASRPQDRQFILSSKKLLLSDSGFYLCAWSVTGTGPLHFGNGTRLTVT.

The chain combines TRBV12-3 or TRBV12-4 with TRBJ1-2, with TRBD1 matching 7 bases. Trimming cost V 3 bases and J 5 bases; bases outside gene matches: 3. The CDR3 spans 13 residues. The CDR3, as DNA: TGTGCCAGCAGTTTCGGACAGGAATATGGCTACACCTTC. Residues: CASSFGQEYGYTF.

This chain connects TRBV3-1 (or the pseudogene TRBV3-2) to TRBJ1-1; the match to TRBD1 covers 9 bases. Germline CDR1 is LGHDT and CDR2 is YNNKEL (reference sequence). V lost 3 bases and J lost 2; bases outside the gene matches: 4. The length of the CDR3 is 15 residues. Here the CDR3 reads CASSQYRGPNTEAFF. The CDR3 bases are TGTGCCAGCAGCCAGTACAGGGGGCCCAACACTGAAGCTTTCTTT.

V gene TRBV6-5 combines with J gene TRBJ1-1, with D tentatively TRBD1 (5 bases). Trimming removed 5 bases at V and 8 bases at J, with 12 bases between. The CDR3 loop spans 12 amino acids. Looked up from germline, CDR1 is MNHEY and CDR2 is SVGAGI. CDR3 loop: CASSMGRMEAFF. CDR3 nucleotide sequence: TGTGCCAGCAGTATGGGACGGATGGAAGCTTTCTTT.

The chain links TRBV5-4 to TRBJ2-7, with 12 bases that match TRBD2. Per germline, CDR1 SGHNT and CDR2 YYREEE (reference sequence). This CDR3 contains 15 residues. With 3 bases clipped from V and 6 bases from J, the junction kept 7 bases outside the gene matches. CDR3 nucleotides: TGTGCCAGCAGCTCCCTAGCGGGAGGGCCGGCCGAGCAGTACTTC. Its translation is CASSSLAGGPAEQYF.

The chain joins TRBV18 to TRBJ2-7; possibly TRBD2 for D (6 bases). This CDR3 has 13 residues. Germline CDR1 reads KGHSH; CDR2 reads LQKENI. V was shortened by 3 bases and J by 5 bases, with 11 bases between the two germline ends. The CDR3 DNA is TGTGCCAGCTCACCCCCGGGACTGAACGAGCAGTACTTC. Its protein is CASSPPGLNEQYF.

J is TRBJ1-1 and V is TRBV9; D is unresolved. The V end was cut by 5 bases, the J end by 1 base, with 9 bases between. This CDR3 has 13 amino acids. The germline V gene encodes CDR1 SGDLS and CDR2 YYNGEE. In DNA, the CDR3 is TGTGCCAGCAGTGAGCAGCCGAACACTGAAGCTTTCTTT. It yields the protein CASSEQPNTEAFF.

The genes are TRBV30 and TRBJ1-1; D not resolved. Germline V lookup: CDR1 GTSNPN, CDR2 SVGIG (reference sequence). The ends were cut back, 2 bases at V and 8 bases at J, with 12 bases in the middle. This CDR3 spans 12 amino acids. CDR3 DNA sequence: TGTGCCTGGAGTTTTGTGGGAATAGAAGCTTTCTTT. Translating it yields CAWSFVGIEAFF.

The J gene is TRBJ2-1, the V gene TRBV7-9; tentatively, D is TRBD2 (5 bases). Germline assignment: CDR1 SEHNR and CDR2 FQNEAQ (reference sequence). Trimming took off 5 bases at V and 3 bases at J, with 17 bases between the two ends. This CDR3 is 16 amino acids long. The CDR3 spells CASSPPFTGSYNEQFF. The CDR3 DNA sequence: TGTGCCAGCAGCCCCCCGTTCACGGGAAGCTACAATGAGCAGTTCTTC.

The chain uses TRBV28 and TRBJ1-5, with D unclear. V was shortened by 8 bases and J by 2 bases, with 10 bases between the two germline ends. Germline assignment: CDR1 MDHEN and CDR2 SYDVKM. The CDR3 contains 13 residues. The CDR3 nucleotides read TGTGCCAGCCGGCAGAGGGGCAATCAGCCCCAGCATTTT. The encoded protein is CASRQRGNQPQHF.

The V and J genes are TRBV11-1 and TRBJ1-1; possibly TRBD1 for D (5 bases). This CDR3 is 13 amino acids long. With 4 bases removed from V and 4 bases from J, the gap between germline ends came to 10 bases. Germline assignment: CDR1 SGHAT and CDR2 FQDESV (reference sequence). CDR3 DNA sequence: TGTGCCAGCAGCTCCCGACAGCTCACTGAAGCTTTCTTT. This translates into CASSSRQLTEAFF.

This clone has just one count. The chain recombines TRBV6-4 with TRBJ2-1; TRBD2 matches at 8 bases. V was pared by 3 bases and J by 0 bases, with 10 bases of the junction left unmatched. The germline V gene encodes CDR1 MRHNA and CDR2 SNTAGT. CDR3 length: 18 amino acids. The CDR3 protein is CASSEPSGSRGSYNEQFF. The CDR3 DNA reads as TGTGCCAGCAGTGAGCCTAGCGGGTCCCGGGGCTCCTACAATGAGCAGTTCTTC.

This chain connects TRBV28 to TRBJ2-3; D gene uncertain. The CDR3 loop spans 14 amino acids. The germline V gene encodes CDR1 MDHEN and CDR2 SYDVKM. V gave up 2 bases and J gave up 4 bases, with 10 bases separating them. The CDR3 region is CASSLTGRADTQYF. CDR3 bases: TGTGCCAGCAGTTTAACGGGTAGGGCAGATACGCAGTATTTT. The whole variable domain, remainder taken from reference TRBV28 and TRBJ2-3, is DVKVTQSSRYLVKRTGEKVFLECVQDMDHENMFWYRQDPGLGLRLIYFSYDVKMKEKGDIPEGYSVSREKKERFSLILESASTNQTSMYLCASSLTGRADTQYFGPGTRLTVL.

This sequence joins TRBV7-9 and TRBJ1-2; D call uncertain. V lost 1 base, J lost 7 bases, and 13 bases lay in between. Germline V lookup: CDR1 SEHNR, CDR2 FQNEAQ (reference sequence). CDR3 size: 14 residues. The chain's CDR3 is CASSLEASKTGYTF. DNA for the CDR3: TGTGCCAGCAGCTTAGAGGCCAGCAAAACTGGCTACACCTTC.

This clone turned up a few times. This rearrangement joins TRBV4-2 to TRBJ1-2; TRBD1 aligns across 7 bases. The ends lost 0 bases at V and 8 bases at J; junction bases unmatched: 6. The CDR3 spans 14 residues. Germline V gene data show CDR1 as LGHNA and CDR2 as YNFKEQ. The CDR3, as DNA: TGTGCCAGCAGCCAAGATTTTAGGGGGCGAGGCTACACCTTC. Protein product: CASSQDFRGRGYTF.

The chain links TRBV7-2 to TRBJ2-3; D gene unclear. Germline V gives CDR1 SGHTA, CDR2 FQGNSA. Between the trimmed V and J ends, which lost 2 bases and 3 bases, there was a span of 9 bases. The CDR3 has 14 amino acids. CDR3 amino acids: CASSLYLGTDTQYF. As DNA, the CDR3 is TGTGCCAGCAGCTTATACTTGGGGACAGATACGCAGTATTTT. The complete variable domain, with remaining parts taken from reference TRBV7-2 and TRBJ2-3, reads GAGVSQSPSNKVTEKGKDVELRCDPISGHTALYWYRQSLGQGLEFLIYFQGNSAPDKSGLPSDRFSAERTGGSVSTLTIQRTQQEDSAVYLCASSLYLGTDTQYFGPGTRLTVL.

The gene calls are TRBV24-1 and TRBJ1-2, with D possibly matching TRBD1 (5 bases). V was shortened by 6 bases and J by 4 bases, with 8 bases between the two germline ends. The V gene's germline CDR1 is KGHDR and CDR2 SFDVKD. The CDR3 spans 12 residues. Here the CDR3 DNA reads TGTGCCACCAGTCCCGGGGGCTATGGCTACACCTTC. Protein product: CATSPGGYGYTF.

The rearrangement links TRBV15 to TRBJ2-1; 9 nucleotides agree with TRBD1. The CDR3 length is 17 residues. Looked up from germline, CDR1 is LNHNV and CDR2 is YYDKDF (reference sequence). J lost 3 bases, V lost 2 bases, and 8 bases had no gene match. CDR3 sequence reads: CATSRTNPGQGYNEQFF. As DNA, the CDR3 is TGTGCCACCAGCAGAACAAACCCGGGACAGGGCTACAATGAGCAGTTCTTC.

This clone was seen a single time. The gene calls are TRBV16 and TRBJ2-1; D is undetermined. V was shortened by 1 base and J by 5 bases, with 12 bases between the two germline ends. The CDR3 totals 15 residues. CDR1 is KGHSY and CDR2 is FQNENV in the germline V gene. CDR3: CASSQWPPANNEQFF. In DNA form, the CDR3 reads TGTGCCAGCAGCCAATGGCCCCCAGCGAACAATGAGCAGTTCTTC.

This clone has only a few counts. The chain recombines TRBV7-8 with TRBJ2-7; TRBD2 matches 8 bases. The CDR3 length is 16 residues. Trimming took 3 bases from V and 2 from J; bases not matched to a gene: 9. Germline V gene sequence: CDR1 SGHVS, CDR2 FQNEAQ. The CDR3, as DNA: TGTGCCAGCAGCTTTGGAAGGCGGGGGGCTGCCTACGAGCAGTACTTC. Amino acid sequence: CASSFGRRGAAYEQYF. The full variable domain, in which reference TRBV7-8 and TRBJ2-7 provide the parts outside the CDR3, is GAGVSQSPRYKVAKRGQDVALRCDPISGHVSLFWYQQALGQGPEFLTYFQNEAQLDKSGLPSDRFFAERPEGSVSTLKIQRTQQEDSAVYLCASSFGRRGAAYEQYFGPGTRLTVT.

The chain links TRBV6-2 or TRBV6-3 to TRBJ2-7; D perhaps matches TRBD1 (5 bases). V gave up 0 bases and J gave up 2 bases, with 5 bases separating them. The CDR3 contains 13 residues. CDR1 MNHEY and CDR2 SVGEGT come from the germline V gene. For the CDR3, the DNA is TGTGCCAGCAGTTACTCGGACACCTACGAGCAGTACTTC. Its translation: CASSYSDTYEQYF.

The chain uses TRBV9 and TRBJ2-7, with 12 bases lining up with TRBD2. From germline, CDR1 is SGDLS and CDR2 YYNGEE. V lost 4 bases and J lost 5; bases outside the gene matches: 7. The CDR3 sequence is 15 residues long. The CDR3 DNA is TGTGCCAGCAGCCACCCAGGACTAGCGGGGAACGAGCAGTACTTC. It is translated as CASSHPGLAGNEQYF.

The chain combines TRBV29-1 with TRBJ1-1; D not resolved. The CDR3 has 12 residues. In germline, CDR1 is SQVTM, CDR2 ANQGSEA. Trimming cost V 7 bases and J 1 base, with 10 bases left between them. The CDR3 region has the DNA TGCAGCGCATGGACGGGGAACACTGAAGCTTTCTTT. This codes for CSAWTGNTEAFF.

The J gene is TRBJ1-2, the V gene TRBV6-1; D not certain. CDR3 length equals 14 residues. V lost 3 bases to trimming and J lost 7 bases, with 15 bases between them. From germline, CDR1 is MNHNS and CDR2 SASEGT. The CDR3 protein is CASSDPKRTGGYTF. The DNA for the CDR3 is TGTGCCAGCAGTGACCCTAAGAGGACGGGTGGCTACACCTTC.

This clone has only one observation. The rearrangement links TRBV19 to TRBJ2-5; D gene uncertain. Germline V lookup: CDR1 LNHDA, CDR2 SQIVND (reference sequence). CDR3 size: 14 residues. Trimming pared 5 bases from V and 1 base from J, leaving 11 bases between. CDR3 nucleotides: TGTGCCAGTAGTGAAGGGTTATTCCAAGAGACCCAGTACTTC. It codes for CASSEGLFQETQYF.

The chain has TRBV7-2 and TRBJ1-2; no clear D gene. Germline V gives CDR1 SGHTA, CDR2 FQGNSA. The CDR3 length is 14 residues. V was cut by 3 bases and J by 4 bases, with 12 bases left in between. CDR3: CASSFDNVGYGYTF. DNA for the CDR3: TGTGCCAGCAGCTTCGATAACGTAGGCTATGGCTACACCTTC.